These T cell receptor beta chains were read from a single sample in a study of blood T cell repertoires in COVID-19. The method was immunoSEQ multiplex PCR; TCRdb's version includes in-frame clones alone and lacks a portion of them. The sample lists approximately 200,000 clones; around 84% were seen once. The sequenced material came from peripheral blood. The receptors were sampled from a man between 50 and 59 years old with acute or convalescent COVID-19. The conserved cysteine and the conserved F or W are not part of the CDR3 here. A D gene is named only where the DNA matches it firmly.

V gene	J gene	D gene	CDR3 protein
TRBV9	TRBJ1-2	-	ASSATGTPITYGYT
TRBV4-2	TRBJ2-1	TRBD2	ASSSSGGPPNEQF
TRBV18	TRBJ1-1	TRBD1	ASSRDREEIPEAF
TRBV27	TRBJ1-5	TRBD1	ASSNRGPSNQPQH
TRBV5-1	TRBJ1-4	-	ASRLGGFGEKLF
TRBV6-4	TRBJ1-5	-	ASSDGGIDQPQH
TRBV3-1/TRBV3-2	TRBJ1-3	-	ASSRRQSDRGNTIY
TRBV25-1	TRBJ2-1	-	ASSPPGTWRLNEQF
TRBV6-2/TRBV6-3	TRBJ1-1	-	ASSSKRQENTEAF
TRBV6-5	TRBJ1-3	-	ASISSGNTIY
TRBV4-1	TRBJ1-2	-	ASALSTGANYGYT
TRBV7-9	TRBJ1-5	TRBD1	ASSHPGQGGDQPQH
TRBV14	TRBJ1-1	-	ASSHRAGGGTEAF
TRBV2	TRBJ1-2	-	ASSDPGGELGYT
TRBV19	TRBJ2-3	TRBD2	ASKARGGTDTQY
TRBV4-1	TRBJ2-2	-	ASSQDGGDRELF
TRBV5-1	TRBJ2-1	-	ASSSVWGGPPEQF
TRBV5-4	TRBJ1-3	-	ASSLAQGGSGNTIY
TRBV7-3	TRBJ2-1	TRBD2	ASSPRTSGSSYNEQF
TRBV4-1	TRBJ1-5	-	ASSQYSHSNQPQH
TRBV2	TRBJ1-5	-	ASSVGVLNQPQH
TRBV5-1	TRBJ2-2	TRBD1	ASSSIGTANTGELF
TRBV5-1	TRBJ1-2	-	ASSFTQNYGYT
TRBV6-4	TRBJ2-1	TRBD2	ASSVTSGVYNEQF
TRBV2	TRBJ1-1	TRBD1	ASIETGTANTEAF
TRBV27	TRBJ1-2	TRBD1	ASSWDRDYGYT
TRBV10-3	TRBJ1-2	-	AISVGNGDFYGYT
TRBV2	TRBJ1-2	TRBD1	ASSVRQGDGYT
TRBV5-5	TRBJ2-3	TRBD1	ASRFKTGGRTDTQY
TRBV6-5	TRBJ1-6	TRBD1	ASSYSGQGDSPLH
TRBV5-6	TRBJ1-6	-	ASSFPGGTHNSPLH
TRBV25-1	TRBJ1-6	-	ASSGPGGAVFNSPLH
TRBV19	TRBJ1-1	-	ASRPDFGENTEAF
TRBV5-1	TRBJ2-3	-	ASSPRGLGDTQY
TRBV19	TRBJ2-2	-	ASSMYREGTGELF
TRBV6-5	TRBJ1-2	TRBD1	ASNPGTETRGYT
TRBV11-2	TRBJ2-7	-	ASSGDFYEQY
TRBV2	TRBJ2-7	-	ASDRRVRYEQY
TRBV19	TRBJ1-4	TRBD1	ASSMGQGYEKLF
TRBV7-6	TRBJ2-3	TRBD2	ASSFTRGVVRTDTQY